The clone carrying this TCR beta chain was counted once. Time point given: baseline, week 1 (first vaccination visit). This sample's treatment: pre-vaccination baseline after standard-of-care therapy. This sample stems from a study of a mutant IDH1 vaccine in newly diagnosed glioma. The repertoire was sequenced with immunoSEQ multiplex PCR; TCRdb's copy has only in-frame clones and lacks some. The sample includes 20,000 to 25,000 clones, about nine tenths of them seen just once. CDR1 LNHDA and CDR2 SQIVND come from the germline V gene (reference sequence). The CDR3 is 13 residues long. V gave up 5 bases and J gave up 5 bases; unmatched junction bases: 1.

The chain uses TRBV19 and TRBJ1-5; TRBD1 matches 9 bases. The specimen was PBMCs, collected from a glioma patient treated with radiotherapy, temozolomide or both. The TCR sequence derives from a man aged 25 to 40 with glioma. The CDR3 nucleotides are TGTGCCAGTAGTTGGGACAGGGATCAGCCCCAGCATTTT. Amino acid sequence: CASSWDRDQPQHF. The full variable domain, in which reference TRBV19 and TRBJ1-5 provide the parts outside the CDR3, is DGGITQSPKYLFRKEGQNVTLSCEQNLNHDAMYWYRQDPGQGLRLIYYSQIVNDFQKGDIAEGYSVSREKKESFPLTVTSAQKNPTAFYLCASSWDRDQPQHFGDGTRLSIL.